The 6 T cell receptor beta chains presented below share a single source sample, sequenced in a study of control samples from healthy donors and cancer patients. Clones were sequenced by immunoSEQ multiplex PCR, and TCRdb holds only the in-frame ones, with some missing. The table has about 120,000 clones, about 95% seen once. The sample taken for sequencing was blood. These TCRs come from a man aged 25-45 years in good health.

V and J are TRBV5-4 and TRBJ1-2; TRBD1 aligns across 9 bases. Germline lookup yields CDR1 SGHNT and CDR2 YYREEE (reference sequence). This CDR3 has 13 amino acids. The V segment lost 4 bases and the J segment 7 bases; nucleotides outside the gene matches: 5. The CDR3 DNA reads TGTGCCAGCAGCCTGGACAGGGGAGTTGGCTACACCTTC. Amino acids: CASSLDRGVGYTF.

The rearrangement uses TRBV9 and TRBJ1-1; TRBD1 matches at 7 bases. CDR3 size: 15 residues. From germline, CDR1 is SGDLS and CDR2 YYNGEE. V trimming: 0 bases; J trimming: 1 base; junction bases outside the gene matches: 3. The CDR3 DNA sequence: TGTGCCAGCAGCGTAGGCTCAGGGGGGAACACTGAAGCTTTCTTT. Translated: CASSVGSGGNTEAFF.

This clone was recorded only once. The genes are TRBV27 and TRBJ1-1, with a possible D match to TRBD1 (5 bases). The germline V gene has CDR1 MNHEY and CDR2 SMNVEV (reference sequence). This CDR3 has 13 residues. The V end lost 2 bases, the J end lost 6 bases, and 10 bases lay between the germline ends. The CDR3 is CASSLLGGPEAFF. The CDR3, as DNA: TGTGCCAGCAGTTTACTCGGGGGACCTGAAGCTTTCTTT.

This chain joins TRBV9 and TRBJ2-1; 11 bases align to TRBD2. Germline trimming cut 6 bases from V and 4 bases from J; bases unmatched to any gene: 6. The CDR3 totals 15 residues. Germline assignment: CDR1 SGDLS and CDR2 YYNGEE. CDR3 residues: CASNSGGAQYNEQFF. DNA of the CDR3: TGTGCCAGCAATAGCGGGGGGGCGCAATACAATGAGCAGTTCTTC.

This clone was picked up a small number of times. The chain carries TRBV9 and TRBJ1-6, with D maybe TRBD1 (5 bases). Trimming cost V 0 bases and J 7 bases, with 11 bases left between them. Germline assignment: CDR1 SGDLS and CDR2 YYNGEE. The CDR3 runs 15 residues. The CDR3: CASSVDRGGNSPLHF. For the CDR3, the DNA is TGTGCCAGCAGCGTAGATCGGGGGGGAAATTCACCCCTCCACTTT.

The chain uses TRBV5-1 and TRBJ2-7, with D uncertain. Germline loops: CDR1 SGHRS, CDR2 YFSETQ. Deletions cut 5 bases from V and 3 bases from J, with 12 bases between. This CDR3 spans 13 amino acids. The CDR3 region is CASRQSGFYEQYF. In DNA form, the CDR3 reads TGCGCCAGCAGACAGTCGGGTTTCTACGAGCAGTACTTC.